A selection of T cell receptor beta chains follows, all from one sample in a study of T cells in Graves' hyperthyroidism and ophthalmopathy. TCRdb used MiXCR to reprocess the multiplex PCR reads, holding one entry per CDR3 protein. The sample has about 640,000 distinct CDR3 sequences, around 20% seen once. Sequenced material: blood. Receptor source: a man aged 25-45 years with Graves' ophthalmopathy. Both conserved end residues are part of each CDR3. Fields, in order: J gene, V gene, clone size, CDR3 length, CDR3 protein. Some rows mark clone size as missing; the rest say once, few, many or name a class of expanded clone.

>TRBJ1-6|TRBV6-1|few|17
CASSPRGARSYNSPLHF
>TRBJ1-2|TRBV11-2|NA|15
CASSSAASLNYGYTF
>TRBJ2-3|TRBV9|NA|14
CASSADGSGDTQYF
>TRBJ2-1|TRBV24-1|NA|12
CATSDFKNEQFF
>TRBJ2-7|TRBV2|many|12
CASSQDRNEQYF
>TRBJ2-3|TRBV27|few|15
CASSPRWNTGDTQYF
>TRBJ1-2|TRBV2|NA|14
CASSGAPGGYGYTF
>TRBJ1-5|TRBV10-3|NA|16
CAISAGDGGANQPQHF
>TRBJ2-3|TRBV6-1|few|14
CASSRLAGTDTQYF
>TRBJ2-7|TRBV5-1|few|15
CASRLRQGVGYEQYF
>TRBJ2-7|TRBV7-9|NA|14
CASSKRQGSYEQYF
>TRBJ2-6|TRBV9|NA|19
CASSVAQGPETSGANVLTF
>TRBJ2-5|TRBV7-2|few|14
CASSPGTGEAPKYF
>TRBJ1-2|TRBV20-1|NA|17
CSARDQETGVRNYGYTF
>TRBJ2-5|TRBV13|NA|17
CASSPPAGGDYQETQYF
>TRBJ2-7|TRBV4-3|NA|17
CASSQASGSYSTYEQYF
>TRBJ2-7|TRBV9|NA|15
CASSVDASGVYEQYF
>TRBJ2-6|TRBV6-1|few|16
CASSELGSAWANVLTF
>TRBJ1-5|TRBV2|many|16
CASSPRTGSPNQPQHF
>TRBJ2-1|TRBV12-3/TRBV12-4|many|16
CASSLHPGSLYNEQFF
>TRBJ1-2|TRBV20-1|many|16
CSADLGQGASSRGYTF
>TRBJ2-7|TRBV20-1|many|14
CSAREGGRSGEQYF
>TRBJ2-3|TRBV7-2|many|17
CASSLARGGAGADTQYF
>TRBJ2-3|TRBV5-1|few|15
CASSEGAGVADTQYF
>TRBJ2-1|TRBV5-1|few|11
CASSLQGMSFF
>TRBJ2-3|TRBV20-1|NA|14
CSARTAGYTDTQYF
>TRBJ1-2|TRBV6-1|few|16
CASSSYIARGFGGYTF
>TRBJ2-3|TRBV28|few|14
CASSLVGTGDTQYF
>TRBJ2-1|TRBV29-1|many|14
CSVDFGRLVNEQFF
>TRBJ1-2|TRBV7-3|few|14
CASSLTGSSYGYTF
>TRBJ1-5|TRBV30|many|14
CAWSLAGGDQPQHF
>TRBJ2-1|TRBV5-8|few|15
CASSLDRGRDDEQFF
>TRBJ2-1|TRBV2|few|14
CASSEGGRANEQFF
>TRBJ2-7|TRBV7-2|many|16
CASSLMGLAGDDEQYF
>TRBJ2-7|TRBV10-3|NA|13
CAISDDGSYEQYF
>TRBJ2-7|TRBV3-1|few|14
CASSQTDRSYEQYF
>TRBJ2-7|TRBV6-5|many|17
CASSYSIPGLWSYEQYF
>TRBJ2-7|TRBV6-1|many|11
CATKLSYEQYF
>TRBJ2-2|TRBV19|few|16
CASSISGRAGTGELFF
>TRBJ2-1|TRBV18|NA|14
CASSPSGAYNEQLF
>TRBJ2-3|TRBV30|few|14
CAWRAGPSTDTQYF
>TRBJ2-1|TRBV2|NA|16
CASSERSSGLYNEQFF
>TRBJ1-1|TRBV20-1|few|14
CSAREGPMNTEAFF
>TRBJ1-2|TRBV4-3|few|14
CASSKQGINYGYTF
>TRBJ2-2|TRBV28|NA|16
CASSLWSGVNTGELFF
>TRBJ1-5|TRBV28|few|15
CASSRAGAGNQPQHF
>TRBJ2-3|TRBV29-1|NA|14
CSVGSLSSTDTQYF
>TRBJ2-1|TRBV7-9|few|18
CASSLAWEVLAGDNEQFF
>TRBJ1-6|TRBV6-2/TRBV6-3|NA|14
CASSHRQRDSPLHF
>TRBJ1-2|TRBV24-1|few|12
CAGPGQGHGYTF
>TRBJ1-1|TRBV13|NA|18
CASSLDWGGGRGNTEAFF
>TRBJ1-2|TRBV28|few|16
CASSPQGWGWVYGYTF
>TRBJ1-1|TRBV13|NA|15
CASSLTRGVGTEAFF
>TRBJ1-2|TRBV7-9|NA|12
CASSSPLNGYTF
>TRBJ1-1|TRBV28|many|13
CASTSGAQTEAFF
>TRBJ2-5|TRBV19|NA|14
CASSIKRNQETQYF
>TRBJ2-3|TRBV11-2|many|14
CASSQEPSTDTQYF
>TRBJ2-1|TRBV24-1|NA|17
CATSNVPREQGGDEQFF
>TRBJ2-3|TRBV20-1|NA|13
CSASRTRTDTQYF
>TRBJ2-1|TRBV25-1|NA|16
CASSESGISGAGEQFF